The source of this T cell receptor beta chain is a study of blood T cell repertoires in COVID-19. Study overall: The origin of the acute and convalescent COVID-19 samples was the United States, Italy and Spain. Nucleic acid was either cDNA or gDNA, and it came from T cells, B-cell-depleted T cells, or PBMCs.

Germline V gene sequence: CDR1 KGHSH, CDR2 LQKENI. The V and J ends lost 2 bases and 3 bases respectively, with 19 bases between them. The CDR3 totals 17 residues. Original methodology: By means of reference gene primer amplification, nucleated cell counts were estimated. Data came from immunoSEQ multiplex PCR; TCRdb stores just in-frame clones and leaves some out. D and trimming come from the DNA, and the V and J calls and clone size come from that table. The data show 240,000 or so clones, roughly four fifths seen once. The sample was peripheral blood. The TCR sequence derives from a woman of 80 years or more with acute or convalescent COVID-19. This chain joins TRBV18 and TRBJ1-1; D remains unclear. The CDR3 loop is CASSPSNRPHRYTEAFF. CDR3 in DNA: TGTGCCAGCTCACCATCCAACCGCCCCCACAGATACACTGAAGCTTTCTTT. Filled out from reference TRBV18 and TRBJ1-1, the complete variable domain reads NAGVMQNPRHLVRRRGQEARLRCSPMKGHSHVYWYRQLPEEGLKFMVYLQKENIIDESGMPKERFSAEFPKEGPSILRIQQVVRGDSAAYFCASSPSNRPHRYTEAFFGQGTRLTVV.